This TCR beta chain originates from a study of blood T cells in healthy people across ages. Findings and caveats of the study: Comparison with aged donors showed that long-lived donors had more naive CD4+ cells and higher diversity. Per million T cells, the diversity of TCR beta decreased roughly linearly as age advanced.

Sample-barcoded 5' priming and a J-beta primer mix drove a second PCR of roughly 7 to 11 cycles. The template-switch adaptor was a 5' adaptor with 12 random nucleotides. It tagged each cDNA molecule. TCRdb re-derived calls from the 5' RACE reads in MiXCR, one entry per CDR3 protein. The sample contains 550,000 to 750,000 distinct CDR3 sequences, roughly 20% of which appear only once. This clonotype was seen many times. Its specificity is not known. There are 13 residues in the CDR3. The germline V gene encodes CDR1 SGDLS and CDR2 YYNGEE. The trim removed 2 bases at V and 5 bases at J, leaving 2 bases unmatched.

The chain recombines TRBV9 with TRBJ2-5, with TRBD2 matching 8 bases. Sequencing input: blood. This clonotype originated in an older man in good health. CDR3 in DNA: TGTGCCAGCAGCGTCAGCGGGAGCGAGACCCAGTACTTC. Protein product: CASSVSGSETQYF. Full variable domain (missing parts from reference TRBV9 and TRBJ2-5): DSGVTQTPKHLITATGQRVTLRCSPRSGDLSVYWYQQSLDQGLQFLIQYYNGEERAKGNILERFSAQQFPDLHSELNLSSLELGDSALYFCASSVSGSETQYFGPGTRLLVL.